Below, 27 T cell receptor beta chains from the same sample are listed, as sequenced in a study of OX40 agonist ivuxolimab in advanced cancers. Assay used: immunoSEQ multiplex PCR; TCRdb lists only in-frame clones, some missing. The table lists roughly 12,000 clones, more than 70% of them singletons. The material sequenced was CD4+ or CD8+ T cells sorted from blood, taken in a trial of the OX40 agonist ivuxolimab. These receptors originate from an adult with an advanced solid tumor such as melanoma, head and neck, liver or kidney cancer.

CDR3 in amino acids: CASSPVGQGPNYEQYF. The CDR3 DNA sequence: TGTGCCAGCAGCCCCGTCGGACAGGGCCCCAACTACGAGCAGTACTTC. The rearrangement uses TRBV7-9 and TRBJ2-7; TRBD1 matches at 8 bases. The CDR3 is 16 amino acids. V lost 5 bases, J lost 3 bases, and 12 bases stayed unmatched. The germline gives CDR1 SEHNR, CDR2 FQNEAQ (reference sequence). The full variable domain, completed using reference TRBV7-9 and TRBJ2-7, is DTGVSQNPRHKITKRGQNVTFRCDPISEHNRLYWYRQTLGQGPEFLTYFQNEAQLEKSRLLSDRFSAERPKGSFSTLEIQRTEQGDSAMYLCASSPVGQGPNYEQYFGPGTRLTVT.

This chain connects TRBV7-9 to TRBJ2-1, with a tentative D call TRBD1 (5 bases). The V end was cut by 5 bases, the J end by 4 bases, with 15 bases between. The germline V gene has CDR1 SEHNR and CDR2 FQNEAQ (reference sequence). The CDR3 is made up of 15 amino acids. CDR3 amino acids: CASSLLVRGYNEQFF. In DNA, the CDR3 is TGTGCCAGCAGCCTTTTAGTTAGGGGATACAATGAGCAGTTCTTC.

This rearrangement joins TRBV28 to TRBJ2-2, with 11 bases fitting TRBD1. Trimming removed 4 bases from V and 6 bases from J; junction bases left unmatched: 1. The CDR3 is 14 residues long. CDR1 is MDHEN, CDR2 SYDVKM, per germline. CDR3 sequence reads: CASSWTGGAGELFF. CDR3 nucleotide sequence: TGTGCCAGCAGTTGGACAGGGGGCGCCGGGGAGCTGTTTTTT.

The chain combines TRBV27 with TRBJ2-3, with D tentatively TRBD2 (6 bases). The CDR3 consists of 14 residues. Germline V CDR1 and CDR2: MNHEY, SMNVEV (reference sequence). V shed 3 bases and J shed 2 bases, with 9 bases lying between them. The CDR3 protein is CASSFKGLTDTQYF. The CDR3 DNA reads as TGTGCCAGCAGTTTCAAGGGACTCACAGATACGCAGTATTTT.

The chain couples TRBV5-6 to TRBJ2-3; D is possibly TRBD2 (7 bases). The V and J ends lost 4 bases and 6 bases respectively, with 18 bases between them. The CDR3 has 15 residues. CDR1 and CDR2 (germline): SGHDT, YYEEEE. The CDR3 loop reads CASSLEGGQDDTQYF. CDR3 coding DNA: TGTGCCAGCAGCCTAGAGGGGGGGCAAGACGATACGCAGTATTTT.

This clone was seen a single time. The chain joins TRBV30 to TRBJ1-6, with 8 nucleotides matching TRBD1. CDR1 is GTSNPN and CDR2 is SVGIG in the germline V gene (reference sequence). J was trimmed by 8 bases and V by 0 bases; bases with no gene match: 3. The CDR3 loop spans 14 amino acids. The CDR3 DNA reads TGTGCCTGGAGTGTAGAACAGGGGGATTCACCCCTCCACTTT. It is translated as CAWSVEQGDSPLHF.

The rearrangement joins TRBV28 to TRBJ1-4; 9 bases match TRBD1. The CDR3 covers 19 residues. CDR1 MDHEN and CDR2 SYDVKM come from the germline V gene. The J segment lost 6 bases and the V segment lost 4 bases, leaving 18 bases of the junction unmatched. This CDR3 reads CASSSTRGDRAALDEKLFF. In DNA, the CDR3 is TGTGCCAGCAGTTCCACCCGGGGGGACAGGGCGGCCCTTGATGAAAAACTGTTTTTT.

The gene calls are TRBV5-6 and TRBJ2-7, with D possibly TRBD1 on 5 matching bases. CDR1 SGHDT and CDR2 YYEEEE come from the germline V gene. V gave up 2 bases and J gave up 2 bases, with 11 bases separating them. The CDR3 spans 14 residues. Here the CDR3 reads CASSFLAGTYEQYF. CDR3 in DNA: TGTGCCAGCAGCTTTTTAGCAGGGACCTACGAGCAGTACTTC.

The chain joins TRBV27 to TRBJ1-1; D perhaps matches TRBD1 (6 bases). V lost 4 bases, J lost 6 bases, and 12 bases lay in between. This CDR3 is 13 amino acids long. Germline V gene sequence: CDR1 MNHEY, CDR2 SMNVEV (reference sequence). The CDR3 loop reads CASSSSSGAEAFF. The DNA for the CDR3 is TGTGCCAGCAGTTCATCCTCAGGGGCTGAAGCTTTCTTT.

The chain links TRBV28 to TRBJ1-3; D remains unclear. The V gene lost 10 bases and the J gene lost 0 bases, with 10 bases spanning the gap. The CDR3 covers 13 residues. The germline gives CDR1 MDHEN, CDR2 SYDVKM. The CDR3 nucleotides read TGTGCCATCTCGGAAGTCTCTGGAAACACCATATATTTT. Translating it yields CAISEVSGNTIYF.

By share, this clone ranks as large. V gene TRBV29-1 combines with J gene TRBJ1-2, with D perhaps TRBD1 (6 bases). V shed 2 bases and J shed 7 bases, with 11 bases lying between them. The germline CDR1 and CDR2 sequences are SQVTM and ANQGSEA. The CDR3 is made up of 12 amino acids. In DNA, the CDR3 is TGCAGCGTTGAATGGGGGGGGCTTGGCTACACCTTC. This encodes CSVEWGGLGYTF. Complete variable domain (other parts from reference TRBV29-1 and TRBJ1-2): SAVISQKPSRDICQRGTSLTIQCQVDSQVTMMFWYRQQPGQSLTLIATANQGSEATYESGFVIDKFPISRPNLTFSTLTVSNMSPEDSSIYLCSVEWGGLGYTFGSGTRLTVV.

The V gene is TRBV6-6, the J gene TRBJ2-7, with TRBD2 matching 7 bases. The CDR3 spans 12 residues. The J segment lost 7 bases and the V segment lost 8 bases, leaving 8 bases of the junction unmatched. The germline gives CDR1 MNHNY, CDR2 SVGAGI (reference sequence). The CDR3 sequence is CASLNLGGEQYF. The CDR3 DNA reads as TGTGCCAGCCTGAATTTGGGGGGGGAGCAGTACTTC.

J is TRBJ2-7 and V is TRBV15; 8 bases map to TRBD1. The germline V gene encodes CDR1 LNHNV and CDR2 YYDKDF (reference sequence). CDR3 length: 14 amino acids. Trimming took 0 bases from V and 7 from J; bases not matched to a gene: 5. The CDR3 here is CATSRDMGDREQYF. CDR3 nucleotides: TGTGCCACCAGCAGAGATATGGGGGACAGGGAGCAGTACTTC. The full variable domain, its missing parts supplied by reference TRBV15 and TRBJ2-7, is DAMVIQNPRYQVTQFGKPVTLSCSQTLNHNVMYWYQQKSSQAPKLLFHYYDKDFNNEADTPDNFQSRRPNTSFCFLDIRSPGLGDTAMYLCATSRDMGDREQYFGPGTRLTVT.

The gene calls are TRBV7-8 and TRBJ2-5, with 7 positions matching TRBD2. The V gene's germline CDR1 is SGHVS and CDR2 FQNEAQ. The junction had 8 bases not matched to a gene; V was cut back by 0 bases and J by 1 base. CDR3 length: 17 amino acids. The CDR3 DNA follows: TGTGCCAGCAGCTTAGCGACTAGCTTCCTCCCCCAAGAGACCCAGTACTTC. This translates into CASSLATSFLPQETQYF.

The chain combines TRBV10-3 with TRBJ2-5, with TRBD1 matching over 8 bases. The ends lost 6 bases at V and 3 bases at J; junction bases unmatched: 9. The CDR3 consists of 15 residues. Per germline, CDR1 ENHRY and CDR2 SYGVKD. CDR3 DNA sequence: TGTGCCATCAGGGGACAGGACTCTTTGGAAGAGACCCAGTACTTC. This translates into CAIRGQDSLEETQYF.

V gene TRBV21-1 combines with J gene TRBJ1-1. TRBV21-1 is tagged as a pseudogene. CDR3 length equals 16 residues. The CDR3 loop is CASSKGGGILNTEAFF. Here the CDR3 DNA reads TGTGCCAGCAGCAAAGGGGGGGGCATCCTGAACACTGAAGCTTTCTTT.

This sequence joins TRBV7-9 and TRBJ2-3; 8 nucleotides agree with TRBD2. With V trimmed by 5 bases and J by 0 bases, 4 bases remained unmatched. CDR1 is SEHNR, CDR2 FQNEAQ, per germline (reference sequence). This CDR3 has 15 residues. This chain's CDR3 is CASSPSGSSTDTQYF. The DNA of the CDR3 is TGTGCCAGCAGCCCCAGCGGGAGTAGCACAGATACGCAGTATTTT.

The chain has TRBV9 and TRBJ2-7, with 8 bases aligning to TRBD2. The CDR3 contains 15 residues. CDR1 SGDLS and CDR2 YYNGEE come from the germline V gene. J lost 3 bases, V lost 0 bases, and 5 bases had no gene match. CDR3 region: CASSVAFGGDYEQYF. The CDR3 coding sequence is TGTGCCAGCAGCGTAGCGTTCGGGGGGGACTACGAGCAGTACTTC.

By share, this clone counts as medium-sized. This chain uses TRBV7-8 with TRBJ2-1; 14 bases agree with TRBD2. From germline, CDR1 is SGHVS and CDR2 FQNEAQ. This CDR3 is 18 amino acids long. J was trimmed by 8 bases and V by 5 bases; bases with no gene match: 14. The CDR3 DNA follows: TGTGCCAGCAGCAAAAGTACAGGACTAGCGGGGGGTGGTTATGAGCAGTTCTTC. Translating gives CASSKSTGLAGGGYEQFF.

The V gene is TRBV14, the J gene TRBJ2-1, with TRBD2 identical over 7 bases. Losses at the gene ends were 5 bases for V and 8 bases for J; bases not matched to a gene: 6. The CDR3 is 13 residues long. The V gene's germline CDR1 is SGHDN and CDR2 FVKESK. CDR3 sequence (DNA): TGTGCCAGCAGCATCAGCGCGGGGGATGAGCAGTTCTTC. Translated, it gives CASSISAGDEQFF.

This clone has only a few counts. The V call is TRBV11-3, the J call TRBJ2-7, with a weak D call TRBD1 (6 bases). This CDR3 is built from 15 residues. CDR1 and CDR2 from the germline V gene are SGHNT and YENEEA. Between the trimmed V and J ends, which lost 4 bases and 0 bases, there was a span of 13 bases. In DNA form, the CDR3 reads TGTGCCAGCAGCTACAGGACAGTTAGCTCCTACGAGCAGTACTTC. This codes for CASSYRTVSSYEQYF.

The chain links TRBV30 to TRBJ1-1, with 9 bases that match TRBD1. The V and J ends lost 2 bases and 3 bases, in that order; junction bases with no gene match: 4. Germline V lookup: CDR1 GTSNPN, CDR2 SVGIG (reference sequence). The CDR3 is made up of 14 amino acids. The CDR3, as DNA: TGTGCCTGGAGTAAAGGACAGGGGTACACTGAAGCTTTCTTT. Protein: CAWSKGQGYTEAFF.

The chain carries TRBV5-1 and TRBJ1-2; perhaps TRBD1 as D (6 bases). V shed 0 bases and J shed 3 bases, with 12 bases lying between them. The CDR3 totals 15 residues. Germline loops: CDR1 SGHRS, CDR2 YFSETQ. CDR3: CASSLVAGADYGYTF. The DNA for the CDR3 is TGCGCCAGCAGCTTGGTTGCGGGGGCGGACTATGGCTACACCTTC.

This clone was seen just once. This rearrangement joins TRBV7-9 to TRBJ1-1; 10 bases align to TRBD1. Trimming cost V 6 bases and J 0 bases; bases outside gene matches: 4. CDR1 is SEHNR, CDR2 FQNEAQ, per germline (reference sequence). The CDR3 extends over 15 amino acids. For the CDR3, the DNA is TGTGCCAGCAGAGGGACAGGGGACATGAACACTGAAGCTTTCTTT. It yields the protein CASRGTGDMNTEAFF.

The V gene is TRBV30, the J gene TRBJ1-1; 9 bases are shared with TRBD1. This CDR3 spans 14 amino acids. V dropped 2 bases and J dropped 3; count of bases not matched to a gene: 4. Germline CDR1 is GTSNPN and CDR2 is SVGIG (reference sequence). The CDR3 nucleotides are TGTGCCTGGAGTACACAGGGGGCCCACACTGAAGCTTTCTTT. It specifies CAWSTQGAHTEAFF.

CDR3 sequence (DNA): TGTGCCAGCAGCGTAGTGGGACAAACGAACACTGAAGCTTTCTTT. Translation gives CASSVVGQTNTEAFF. This rearrangement joins TRBV9 to TRBJ1-1, with D perhaps matching TRBD1 (6 bases). CDR3 length: 15 residues. Deletions cut 0 bases from V and 1 base from J, with 10 bases between. The germline V gene has CDR1 SGDLS and CDR2 YYNGEE.

This clone has only one observation. The V gene is TRBV9, the J gene TRBJ2-7, with TRBD1 matching 7 bases. CDR3 length: 15 residues. The trim removed 4 bases at V and 4 bases at J, leaving 11 bases unmatched. CDR1 SGDLS and CDR2 YYNGEE come from the germline V gene. CDR3 in amino acids: CASSLGDSRTYEQYF. CDR3 sequence (DNA): TGTGCCAGCAGCCTTGGGGACAGCCGCACTTACGAGCAGTACTTC.